Many counts were recorded for the clone carrying this T cell receptor beta chain. Its antigen is currently unknown. This specimen comes from a study of T cells in Graves' hyperthyroidism and ophthalmopathy. Per the germline V gene, CDR1 is DFQATT and CDR2 is SNEGSKA (reference sequence). The J segment lost 1 base and the V segment lost 3 bases, leaving 6 bases of the junction unmatched. There are 15 residues in the CDR3. RNA transcripts gave rise to amplified TCR beta CDR3 regions. The HTBI primer set served for first-round RT-PCR of the TCR CDR3. TCRdb independently ran MiXCR on the multiplex PCR reads; one entry per CDR3 protein. The sample lists about 700,000 distinct CDR3 sequences, 14% occurring once. Study-level findings and limits: Blood samples included most of the expanded thyroid clonotypes exceeding 0.001.

Roughly 10 ml of fresh peripheral blood supplied the PBMCs. This sequence joins TRBV20-1 and TRBJ2-3; 8 bases are a match to TRBD1. Sequenced sample: blood. This sequence was found in a woman between 18 and 30 years old with Graves' hyperthyroidism. The CDR3 here is CSASKDRARTDTQYF. CDR3 nucleotides: TGCAGTGCTAGCAAGGACAGGGCTCGCACAGATACGCAGTATTTT.